Below are 18 T cell receptor beta chains sequenced from a single sample in a study of blood T cell repertoires in COVID-19 (dated by TCRdb to about 2020). Library method: the immunoSEQ multiplex PCR assay. TCRdb carries this immuneACCESS record with in-frame sequences only. Its versions omit some clonotypes, under half of them owing to an unresolved V gene in the studies checked, with the rest unexplained. The sample includes around 150,000 clones, with more than 75% observed a single time. The ten most abundant clones make up over 2% of the sample. The sample comprised peripheral blood. All receptors derive from a man between 45 and 60 years old with active COVID-19.

CDR3 nucleotides: TGTGCCAGCAGTCAAAGACAGGGTACCTATGGCTACACCTTC. The encoded protein is CASSQRQGTYGYTF. The chain links TRBV6-5 to TRBJ1-2; 7 nucleotides line up with TRBD1. The CDR3 runs to 14 residues. J gave up 4 bases and V 5 bases, and 7 bases lay outside the gene matches. The germline gives CDR1 MNHEY, CDR2 SVGAGI.

The V gene is TRBV2, the J gene TRBJ2-5; TRBD2 matches at 13 bases. Germline CDR1 is SNHLY and CDR2 is FYNNEI. This CDR3 is built from 14 residues. The V and J ends lost 6 bases and 4 bases, in that order; junction bases with no gene match: 2. The CDR3 DNA sequence: TGTGCCAGCAGACTAGCGGGGGGGGGAGAGACCCAGTACTTC. Protein sequence: CASRLAGGGETQYF.

The chain combines TRBV7-8 with TRBJ1-6; perhaps TRBD1 as D (5 bases). The CDR3 covers 16 residues. V shed 1 base and J shed 7 bases, with 14 bases lying between them. Germline V gives CDR1 SGHVS, CDR2 FQNEAQ. The CDR3 protein is CASSLEGALINSPLHF. The CDR3 coding sequence is TGTGCCAGCAGCTTAGAAGGGGCCTTAATAAATTCACCCCTCCACTTT.

V is TRBV20-1 and J is TRBJ1-1, with a possible D match to TRBD1 (5 bases). This CDR3 has 11 amino acids. Germline CDR1 DFQATT, CDR2 SNEGSKA (reference sequence). Deletions cut 7 bases from V and 3 bases from J, with 9 bases between. CDR3: CSVFRDTEAFF. The DNA for the CDR3 is TGCAGTGTGTTCAGGGACACTGAAGCTTTCTTT.

The rearrangement uses TRBV20-1 and TRBJ1-1; no firm D call. The CDR3 is 11 residues long. Trimming left V 1 base short and J 8 bases short, with 8 bases between. CDR1 DFQATT and CDR2 SNEGSKA come from the germline V gene (reference sequence). The CDR3, as DNA: TGCAGTGCTAGAGTCGGTGTGGAAGCTTTCTTT. Its translation: CSARVGVEAFF.

J is TRBJ1-1 and V is TRBV3-1 (or the pseudogene TRBV3-2); D is undetermined. From germline, CDR1 is LGHDT and CDR2 YNNKEL (reference sequence). V was shortened by 1 base and J by 1 base, with 4 bases between the two germline ends. The CDR3 contains 13 residues. CDR3 region: CASSQVQNTEAFF. The CDR3 coding sequence is TGTGCCAGCAGCCAAGTACAGAACACTGAAGCTTTCTTT.

V usage is TRBV5-1 and J usage is TRBJ2-3; a possible D gene is TRBD1 (6 bases). This CDR3 is built from 15 residues. Germline values: CDR1 SGHRS, CDR2 YFSETQ. Trimming left V 0 bases short and J 5 bases short, with 13 bases between. Here the CDR3 reads CASSLEEGVRDTQYF. In DNA, the CDR3 is TGCGCCAGCAGCTTGGAAGAGGGGGTAAGAGATACGCAGTATTTT.

V is TRBV20-1 and J is TRBJ2-3; TRBD2 is a possible D gene (6 bases). The CDR3 covers 14 residues. V lost 3 bases and J lost 1, with 11 bases in between. Germline CDR1 is DFQATT and CDR2 is SNEGSKA (reference sequence). Written as DNA, the CDR3 is TGCAGTGCTAGTCGGCGGGGAGGCACAGATACGCAGTATTTT. Translation gives CSASRRGGTDTQYF.

The rearrangement joins TRBV27 to TRBJ1-2; the match to TRBD1 covers 10 bases. Germline V gene data show CDR1 as MNHEY and CDR2 as SMNVEV (reference sequence). With V trimmed by 6 bases and J by 5 bases, 3 bases remained unmatched. This CDR3 spans 13 amino acids. The chain's CDR3 is CASSGTGAYGYTF. CDR3 bases: TGTGCCAGCAGCGGGACAGGGGCTTATGGCTACACCTTC.

The chain couples TRBV7-9 to TRBJ1-1; weak D call: TRBD1 (6 bases). The CDR3 covers 15 residues. CDR1 and CDR2 from the germline V gene are SEHNR and FQNEAQ (reference sequence). Trimming removed 8 bases from V and 2 bases from J, with 18 bases in between. The CDR3 DNA sequence: TGTGCCAGCGGGGGCCAAGCCTGGGGAAACACTGAAGCTTTCTTT. Protein: CASGGQAWGNTEAFF.

Concerning this clone itself: The same CDR3 is also encoded by other DNA sequences in this sample. The rearrangement links TRBV2 to TRBJ2-1, with D perhaps matching TRBD2 (5 bases). V lost 7 bases, J lost 7 bases, and 17 bases lay in between. CDR3 size: 14 residues. Germline loops: CDR1 SNHLY, CDR2 FYNNEI. The CDR3 loop reads CASIDGRGPNEQFF. In DNA form, the CDR3 reads TGTGCCAGCATAGACGGAAGAGGGCCTAATGAGCAGTTCTTC.

The chain combines TRBV6-2 or TRBV6-3 with TRBJ2-7, with unresolved D. Germline assignment: CDR1 MNHEY and CDR2 SVGEGT. The CDR3 sequence is 11 residues long. V was clipped by 5 bases and J by 3 bases, with 5 bases between them. The CDR3: CASSQNYEQYF. The CDR3 DNA follows: TGTGCCAGCAGTCAGAACTACGAGCAGTACTTC.

The rearrangement joins TRBV2 to TRBJ2-6; 8 bases line up with TRBD1. This CDR3 is 16 amino acids long. Trimming at V came to 6 bases and at J to 4 bases, leaving 8 bases not matched to a gene. Germline-derived CDR1 and CDR2 are SNHLY and FYNNEI. The CDR3 DNA is TGTGCCAGCAGCGACAGGGGAGGCGTCGGGGCCAACGTCCTGACTTTC. This encodes CASSDRGGVGANVLTF.

The chain recombines TRBV2 with TRBJ2-1, with D possibly being TRBD2 (6 bases). Germline V gene data show CDR1 as SNHLY and CDR2 as FYNNEI. Trimming left V 2 bases short and J 8 bases short, with 16 bases between. The CDR3 runs to 15 residues. The CDR3 protein is CASSERTSNSHEQFF. The DNA of the CDR3 is TGTGCCAGCAGTGAACGTACTAGCAATAGCCATGAGCAGTTCTTC.

CDR3 sequence reads: CASNGRASSQPQHF. The CDR3 region has the DNA TGTGCCAGTAACGGCAGGGCTTCAAGTCAGCCCCAGCATTTT. This chain links TRBV19 with TRBJ1-5; the D gene is possibly TRBD1 (5 bases). The germline gives CDR1 LNHDA, CDR2 SQIVND (reference sequence). The CDR3 is 14 residues long. Trimming took off 7 bases at V and 6 bases at J, with 16 bases between the two ends.

The chain recombines TRBV6-6 with TRBJ1-3; 8 nucleotides line up with TRBD1. CDR1 and CDR2 (germline): MNHNY, SVGAGI (reference sequence). Trimming removed 6 bases from V and 4 bases from J; junction bases left unmatched: 11. This CDR3 region has 16 residues. CDR3 coding DNA: TGTGCCAGCAGAGACCGGACAGGGAAGATGGGAAACACCATATATTTT. It encodes CASRDRTGKMGNTIYF.

The chain couples TRBV25-1 to TRBJ1-4; 8 bases are a match to TRBD1. Germline lookup yields CDR1 MGHDK and CDR2 SYGVNS. The V segment lost 1 base and the J segment 10 bases; nucleotides outside the gene matches: 8. The CDR3 spans 15 residues. For the CDR3, the DNA is TGTGCCAGCAGTGAATCGACAGGGGTGTTTGTAAAACTGTTTTTT. Translation gives CASSESTGVFVKLFF.

V is TRBV6-5 and J is TRBJ2-3; the D gene is possibly TRBD2 (6 bases). V lost 8 bases and J 5 bases, leaving 17 bases between the germline ends. The CDR3 covers 14 residues. Per germline, CDR1 MNHEY and CDR2 SVGAGI. CDR3 residues: CASPRVEEGDTQYF. The DNA for the CDR3 is TGTGCCAGCCCTCGCGTGGAGGAGGGAGATACGCAGTATTTT.